The sequence of this TCR beta chain was determined in a study of blood T cell repertoires in COVID-19. Across the study: In each case, the material was cDNA or gDNA derived from T cells, B-cell-depleted T cells, or PBMCs.

J gave up 6 bases and V 6 bases, and 5 bases lay outside the gene matches. Germline V gives CDR1 DFQATT, CDR2 SNEGSKA (reference sequence). The CDR3 sequence is 13 residues long. In the original processing: For nucleated cells, counts were estimated from reference gene primer amplification. TCRdb's copy holds only in-frame clones and misses some; the assay was immunoSEQ multiplex PCR. V and J calls and clone size follow that table, whereas D and trimming were derived from the DNA. In the table there are 55,000 to 90,000 clones, more than 80% of which are singletons. This clone was seen a handful of times.

The source is a woman of 80 years or more with active or convalescent COVID-19. This chain uses TRBV20-1 with TRBJ2-3, with TRBD2 matching 11 bases. The specimen was peripheral blood. This CDR3 reads CSASSGGVDTQYF. As DNA, the CDR3 is TGCAGTGCCAGTAGCGGGGGGGTTGATACGCAGTATTTT.